One and the same sample provided the 27 T cell receptor beta chains below, sequenced in a study of T cells in Graves' hyperthyroidism and ophthalmopathy. Template material for amplifying TCR beta CDR3 regions consisted of RNA transcripts. First-round RT-PCR targeting the TCR CDR3 was performed with the HTBI primer set. TCRdb recomputed calls from the multiplex PCR reads with MiXCR, one row per CDR3 protein. In the table there are around 190,000 distinct CDR3 sequences, about a sixth of which are singletons. Specimen: blood. Every receptor here comes from a woman between 50 and 59 years old with Graves' hyperthyroidism.

The DNA for the CDR3 is TGTGCCAGCAGCGAGGGAACCTACGAGCAGTACTTC. Translating gives CASSEGTYEQYF. This chain uses TRBV5-6 with TRBJ2-7; D is perhaps TRBD2 (5 bases). Germline lookup yields CDR1 SGHDT and CDR2 YYEEEE. This CDR3 has 12 amino acids. V was pared by 4 bases and J by 2 bases, with 7 bases between.

The chain links TRBV6-1 to TRBJ2-7, with 11 bases matching TRBD2. The CDR3 contains 19 residues. Trimming took 6 bases from V and 7 from J; bases not matched to a gene: 23. Germline CDR1 reads MNHNS; CDR2 reads SASEGT. CDR3 in DNA: TGTGCCAGCAGATCCAAGACTAGCGGGACTACGAGCTCCTACAATGAGCAGTACTTC. It specifies CASRSKTSGTTSSYNEQYF.

In its sample, this clonotype was seen a few times. This sequence joins TRBV18 and TRBJ2-4; a possible D gene is TRBD2 (6 bases). Trimming pared 0 bases from V and 4 bases from J, leaving 13 bases between. Germline V lookup: CDR1 KGHSH, CDR2 LQKENI. This CDR3 is built from 16 residues. The CDR3 sequence: CASSPPTGRIKNIQYF. The CDR3 nucleotides read TGTGCCAGCTCACCACCGACCGGGAGAATAAAAAACATTCAGTACTTC. Filled out from reference TRBV18 and TRBJ2-4, the complete variable domain reads NAGVMQNPRHLVRRRGQEARLRCSPMKGHSHVYWYRQLPEEGLKFMVYLQKENIIDESGMPKERFSAEFPKEGPSILRIQQVVRGDSAAYFCASSPPTGRIKNIQYFGAGTRLSVL.

The sample holds many counts of this clonotype. The V gene is TRBV28, the J gene TRBJ1-2; perhaps TRBD1 as D (6 bases). Germline V CDR1 and CDR2: MDHEN, SYDVKM. The CDR3 contains 13 residues. The V gene lost 4 bases and the J gene lost 3 bases, with 9 bases spanning the gap. CDR3 in DNA: TGTGCCAGCAGTTCGACAGGCTACTATGGCTACACCTTC. Translation: CASSSTGYYGYTF.

The chain employs TRBV20-1 and TRBJ2-7; 9 nucleotides align to TRBD2. CDR1 is DFQATT, CDR2 SNEGSKA, per germline (reference sequence). Germline trimming cut 0 bases from V and 2 bases from J; bases unmatched to any gene: 11. The CDR3 has 17 amino acids. The CDR3 DNA reads as TGCAGTGCTAGAGATCCGGATCCTAGCGGGAACCCCTACGAGCAGTACTTC. This encodes CSARDPDPSGNPYEQYF.

This clonotype came up many times. The CDR3 DNA follows: TGTGCCAGCAGGTCACTAGCGGGAGGGGGCACAGATACGCAGTATTTT. It codes for CASRSLAGGGTDTQYF. V usage is TRBV7-9 and J usage is TRBJ2-3; 13 bases are a match to TRBD2. The CDR3 extends over 16 amino acids. V lost 6 bases and J lost 1; bases outside the gene matches: 4. Per the germline V gene, CDR1 is SEHNR and CDR2 is FQNEAQ (reference sequence).

The CDR3 is CASSTQGRQAQYF. CDR3 DNA: TGTGCCAGTAGTACACAGGGCAGACAGGCCCAGTACTTC. The V and J genes are TRBV19 and TRBJ2-5; D may be TRBD1 (6 bases). V lost 4 bases and J 9 bases, leaving 15 bases between the germline ends. Germline CDR1 reads LNHDA; CDR2 reads SQIVND (reference sequence). The CDR3 runs 13 residues.

There are many counts of this clonotype. This sequence joins TRBV28 and TRBJ1-6; no reliable D call. In germline, CDR1 is MDHEN, CDR2 SYDVKM. Trimming pared 3 bases from V and 0 bases from J, leaving 9 bases between. This CDR3 spans 16 amino acids. CDR3 bases: TGTGCCAGCAGTTTCCCGCAGAGCTCCTATAATTCACCCCTCCACTTT. Its protein product is CASSFPQSSYNSPLHF.

J is TRBJ2-1 and V is TRBV3-1; D not resolved. Germline CDR1 and CDR2: LGHDT and YNNKEL (reference sequence). This CDR3 is 12 amino acids long. The V end lost 8 bases, the J end lost 2 bases, and 7 bases lay between the germline ends. In DNA form, the CDR3 reads TGTGCCAGCGAGGCTCCCTACAATGAGCAGTTCTTC. Its translation is CASEAPYNEQFF.

In this sample, this clonotype turned up many times. V is TRBV20-1 and J is TRBJ2-1, with TRBD1 matching 9 bases. Germline CDR1 reads DFQATT; CDR2 reads SNEGSKA (reference sequence). The CDR3 covers 17 residues. V gave up 0 bases and J gave up 9 bases; unmatched junction bases: 15. CDR3 coding DNA: TGCAGTGCTAGAGAACGACAGGGGGGGTTAAGTACTACTGAGCAGTTCTTC. The encoded protein is CSARERQGGLSTTEQFF.

This clonotype has at least ten counts. The chain joins TRBV3-1 to TRBJ2-7; perhaps TRBD1 as D (6 bases). V lost 3 bases and J 3 bases, leaving 12 bases between the germline ends. The germline gives CDR1 LGHDT, CDR2 YNNKEL (reference sequence). The CDR3 runs to 14 residues. CDR3 in amino acids: CASSHGQGSYEQYF. In nucleotides, the CDR3 is TGTGCCAGCAGCCATGGGCAGGGGAGCTACGAGCAGTACTTC.

In regard to this clonotype: Given a much more abundant clone one base away, this may be a read error. The DNA of the CDR3 is TGTGGCAGCAGCAAAACAGCGATCTCCTACGAGCAGTACTTC. Encoded protein: CGSSKTAISYEQYF. The chain recombines TRBV7-9 with TRBJ2-7; D unclear. Germline V lookup: CDR1 SEHNR, CDR2 FQNEAQ (reference sequence). CDR3 size: 14 residues.

This clonotype came up many times. The chain has TRBV19 and TRBJ1-1, with D hard to call. Trimming shortened V by 9 bases and J by 0 bases, and 8 bases separated the two germline ends. The germline gives CDR1 LNHDA, CDR2 SQIVND (reference sequence). There are 12 residues in the CDR3. CDR3 nucleotides: TGTGCCAGCACATCCATGAACACTGAAGCTTTCTTT. This sequence encodes CASTSMNTEAFF.

This clonotype was seen many times. The chain combines TRBV19 with TRBJ1-2; D is undetermined. CDR3 length: 15 residues. Germline CDR1 reads LNHDA; CDR2 reads SQIVND (reference sequence). V was pared by 5 bases and J by 5 bases, with 18 bases between. The CDR3 nucleotides read TGTGCCAGTAGTTGGTCGGCAGTGGAAAAATATGGCTACACCTTC. Translating gives CASSWSAVEKYGYTF. The variable domain in full, completed from reference TRBV19 and TRBJ1-2, reads DGGITQSPKYLFRKEGQNVTLSCEQNLNHDAMYWYRQDPGQGLRLIYYSQIVNDFQKGDIAEGYSVSREKKESFPLTVTSAQKNPTAFYLCASSWSAVEKYGYTFGSGTRLTVV.

This chain links TRBV7-9 with TRBJ1-2; TRBD1 agrees at 7 bases. V dropped 5 bases and J dropped 7; count of bases not matched to a gene: 7. Germline CDR1 reads SEHNR; CDR2 reads FQNEAQ (reference sequence). The CDR3 sequence is 13 residues long. The CDR3 reads CASSNDREGGYTF. The DNA of the CDR3 is TGTGCCAGCAGCAACGACAGGGAGGGTGGCTACACCTTC.

This clonotype has a handful of counts. This sequence joins TRBV6-5 and TRBJ2-1; no definite D call. Trimming took 0 bases from V and 8 from J, leaving 8 bases between them. The CDR3 contains 13 residues. Germline V lookup: CDR1 MNHEY, CDR2 SVGAGI. The CDR3 DNA reads as TGTGCCAGCAGTTACTCGATTTCGTATGAGCAGTTCTTC. This sequence encodes CASSYSISYEQFF.

This clonotype has only a few counts. This sequence joins TRBV9 and TRBJ2-7; D remains ambiguous. The CDR3 loop spans 12 amino acids. Germline-derived CDR1 and CDR2 are SGDLS and YYNGEE. The ends were cut back, 1 base at V and 2 bases at J, with 4 bases in the middle. The CDR3 coding sequence is TGTGCCAGCAGCGTAACTCCCTACGAGCAGTACTTC. This codes for CASSVTPYEQYF.

This clonotype came up a few times. The V gene is TRBV7-9, the J gene TRBJ2-7, with D possibly being TRBD2 (6 bases). Germline lookup yields CDR1 SEHNR and CDR2 FQNEAQ (reference sequence). This CDR3 spans 14 amino acids. Between the trimmed V and J ends, which lost 4 bases and 2 bases, there was a span of 12 bases. This CDR3 is CASSSGVHPYEQYF. DNA of the CDR3: TGTGCCAGCAGCTCGGGAGTTCACCCCTACGAGCAGTACTTC.

The sample holds a few counts of this clonotype. V is TRBV6-1 and J is TRBJ1-4; the match to TRBD1 covers 7 bases. The germline V gene has CDR1 MNHNS and CDR2 SASEGT. The CDR3 runs 16 residues. V gave up 3 bases and J gave up 5 bases; unmatched junction bases: 9. As DNA, the CDR3 is TGTGCCAGCAGTGAGGGGACAGTTCATCCCAATGAAAAACTGTTTTTT. Its protein is CASSEGTVHPNEKLFF.

This clonotype was seen only a few times. V and J are TRBV5-1 and TRBJ2-5; D not resolved. V lost 0 bases, J lost 5 bases, and 8 bases lay in between. Per the germline V gene, CDR1 is SGHRS and CDR2 is YFSETQ. The CDR3 extends over 13 amino acids. The CDR3 loop reads CASSLGGVETQYF. CDR3 bases: TGCGCCAGCAGCTTGGGCGGCGTGGAGACCCAGTACTTC.

This clonotype was observed a few times. The chain has TRBV7-9 and TRBJ2-2; D possibly corresponds to TRBD1 (6 bases). V was pared by 5 bases and J by 5 bases, with 12 bases between. Germline CDR1 reads SEHNR; CDR2 reads FQNEAQ (reference sequence). This CDR3 comprises 14 residues. CDR3 in amino acids: CASSLQGFTGELFF. The DNA for the CDR3 is TGTGCCAGCAGCCTACAGGGTTTTACCGGGGAGCTGTTTTTT. Full variable domain (remainder filled in from reference TRBV7-9 and TRBJ2-2): DTGVSQNPRHKITKRGQNVTFRCDPISEHNRLYWYRQTLGQGPEFLTYFQNEAQLEKSRLLSDRFSAERPKGSFSTLEIQRTEQGDSAMYLCASSLQGFTGELFFGEGSRLTVL.

This clonotype showed up just a few times. This chain connects TRBV6-1 to TRBJ1-1, with D hard to call. CDR1 and CDR2 from the germline V gene are MNHNS and SASEGT. The CDR3 has 11 amino acids. The V end lost 5 bases, the J end lost 7 bases, and 8 bases lay between the germline ends. CDR3 in DNA: TGTGCCAGCAGTTATGGGATTGAAGCTTTCTTT. As protein: CASSYGIEAFF.

This clonotype showed up many times. The V and J genes are TRBV7-3 and TRBJ2-1; 13 bases fit TRBD2. The CDR3 is 16 amino acids. Germline CDR1 and CDR2: SGHTA and FQGTGA. Unmatched junction bases numbered 8, after V lost 5 bases and J lost 7 bases. CDR3 region: CASSPKGLAGWNEQFF. In nucleotides, the CDR3 is TGTGCCAGCAGCCCGAAGGGACTAGCGGGATGGAATGAGCAGTTCTTC.

In its sample, this clonotype was seen a few times. The CDR3 sequence is CASSPGREGGYTF. The DNA for the CDR3 is TGTGCCAGCTCCCCGGGCAGGGAAGGGGGCTACACCTTC. This sequence joins TRBV18 and TRBJ1-2, with D possibly TRBD1 on 5 matching bases. The germline V and J ends were trimmed by 6 bases and 8 bases, with 16 bases remaining between them. Per germline, CDR1 KGHSH and CDR2 LQKENI. The CDR3 is 13 amino acids. Complete variable domain (other parts from reference TRBV18 and TRBJ1-2): NAGVMQNPRHLVRRRGQEARLRCSPMKGHSHVYWYRQLPEEGLKFMVYLQKENIIDESGMPKERFSAEFPKEGPSILRIQQVVRGDSAAYFCASSPGREGGYTFGSGTRLTVV.

This clonotype appeared many times. J is TRBJ1-6 and V is TRBV6-1; D perhaps matches TRBD1 (6 bases). Trimming took off 6 bases at V and 0 bases at J, with 15 bases between the two ends. The CDR3 contains 17 residues. Per the germline V gene, CDR1 is MNHNS and CDR2 is SASEGT. The CDR3 loop reads CASRPGTSHSYNSPLHF. In DNA, the CDR3 is TGTGCCAGCAGACCCGGGACATCTCACTCCTATAATTCACCCCTCCACTTT.

This clonotype occurred a few times. CDR3: CASSSPNSSSGSSYNEQFF. In DNA form, the CDR3 reads TGCGCCAGCAGCTCACCGAATTCCTCTAGCGGGAGCTCCTACAATGAGCAGTTCTTC. The chain joins TRBV5-1 to TRBJ2-1, with 10 bases that match TRBD2. V shed 3 bases, J shed 0 bases, and the junction held 12 bases outside the gene matches. Germline loops: CDR1 SGHRS, CDR2 YFSETQ. The CDR3 extends over 19 amino acids.

The chain employs TRBV6-5 and TRBJ2-1, with D possibly matching TRBD2 (5 bases). Trimming shortened V by 3 bases and J by 2 bases, and 8 bases separated the two germline ends. Germline assignment: CDR1 MNHEY and CDR2 SVGAGI. The CDR3 is made up of 14 amino acids. The CDR3 region is CASSYGSPYNEQFF. The CDR3 DNA reads as TGTGCCAGCAGTTATGGGAGCCCCTACAATGAGCAGTTCTTC.